This record covers a single T cell receptor (beta chain). Original methodology: Amplification of reference gene primers was used by the study to estimate nucleated cell counts. Libraries were prepared by immunoSEQ multiplex PCR; TCRdb keeps only in-frame clonotypes and omits some of them. The DNA gave D and trimming, while V, J and clone size come from that table. The profile shows 55,000 to 80,000 clones, more than 65% of them singletons. The data originate from a study of blood T cell repertoires in COVID-19. Looking at the study overall: Samples of COVID-19 (acute and convalescent) were obtained from the United States, Italy and Spain. The analysed material was cDNA or gDNA that came from T cells, B-cell-depleted T cells, or PBMCs.

The length of the CDR3 is 14 residues. The V segment lost 5 bases and the J segment 3 bases; nucleotides outside the gene matches: 4. Germline lookup yields CDR1 SEHNR and CDR2 FQNEAQ (reference sequence). V is TRBV7-9 and J is TRBJ2-1, with TRBD1 matching 7 bases. This sequence originates from an older woman with acute or convalescent COVID-19. What was sequenced was peripheral blood. The chain's CDR3 is CASSPGQNYNEQFF. The CDR3 bases are TGTGCCAGCAGCCCGGGACAGAACTACAATGAGCAGTTCTTC.